This T cell receptor (beta chain) was captured by sequencing in a study of CD8 T cells in ankylosing spondylitis. This clonotype was counted many times. Its matching antigen is unknown. V lost 3 bases and J lost 7, with 9 bases in between. The CDR3 extends over 13 amino acids. For TCR beta, libraries came from quantitative 5'-RACE with molecular barcodes. TCRdb passed the 5' RACE reads through MiXCR, listing each CDR3 protein once. The table records some 450,000 distinct CDR3 sequences, 17% of them present only once. Study-level results: Characteristic, it appeared, of ankylosing spondylitis blood was a TCR beta motif of about eight highly homologous variants. Significantly higher representation of disease-linked clones was reported for matched ankylosing spondylitis synovial fluid.

This sequence joins TRBV12-3 or TRBV12-4 and TRBJ1-4; D is unresolved. The TCR originated in a male donor with ankylosing spondylitis. The sequenced sample was blood, either unsorted or a sorted T cell fraction (not recorded which). The CDR3, as DNA: TGTGCCAGCAGTTTGGGTGAGGGTGAAAAACTGTTTTTT. Its protein is CASSLGEGEKLFF.